This is a list of T cell receptor beta chains from one sample in a study of T cell responses to AZD1222 COVID-19 vaccine. Assay used: immunoSEQ multiplex PCR; TCRdb lists only in-frame clones, some missing. This repertoire shows approximately 49,000 clones, roughly three quarters found once; its top ten account for 20% to 25%. The input for sequencing was peripheral blood, taken on day 0 of MenACWY control vaccination. The receptor set was obtained from an adult in good health. Each CDR3 is given with its conserved first and last residue. Fields, in order: V gene, D gene, J gene, clone size, CDR3 DNA, CDR3 protein. The D gene is left open where the match is weak. Expanded clones get a size class; other rows say once, few or many, or leave the size out.

TRBV28	TRBD1	TRBJ2-7	-	TGTGCCACCCTAACAGGGGAATACGAGCAGTACTTC	CATLTGEYEQYF
TRBV18	TRBD1	TRBJ1-2	-	TGTGCCAGCTCAAAGGGACAGTCGGGGGATGGCTACACCTTC	CASSKGQSGDGYTF
TRBV13	-	TRBJ2-5	-	TGTGCCACAGCCCAGGCTAAGGGGGAGACCCAGTACTTC	CATAQAKGETQYF
TRBV28	TRBD1	TRBJ2-4	-	TGTGCCAGCAGTACGGACAGGGTCGGGCTAGCCAAAAACATTCAGTACTTC	CASSTDRVGLAKNIQYF
TRBV19	-	TRBJ1-2	-	TGTGCCAGTAGTCTTCAGGCGGAGACTATGAAGGGCTACACCTTC	CASSLQAETMKGYTF
TRBV28	-	TRBJ1-3	few	TGTGCCAGCAGCCCGGTGGGCAGGCCCCTCTCTGGAAACACCATATATTTT	CASSPVGRPLSGNTIYF
TRBV14	-	TRBJ2-2	-	TGTGCCAGCAGCGGTGGGAGCGGTTTCGGGGAGCTGTTTTTT	CASSGGSGFGELFF
TRBV5-4	-	TRBJ1-1	-	TGTGCCAGCAGCTCTAGACGGGAGGGTACTGAAGCTTTCTTT	CASSSRREGTEAFF
TRBV7-2	-	TRBJ2-4	-	TGTGCCAGCAGCTTCCTAGCCAAAAACATTCAGTACTTC	CASSFLAKNIQYF
TRBV9	TRBD1	TRBJ1-3	-	TGTGCCAGCAGCGTAGGACATGGTGGTGGGGACAGCTCTGGAAACACCATATATTTT	CASSVGHGGGDSSGNTIYF
TRBV2	TRBD1	TRBJ1-2	medium-sized	TGTGCCAGCTCAGGGGGAATGGCTAACTATGGCTACACCTTC	CASSGGMANYGYTF
TRBV30	TRBD1	TRBJ1-5	-	TGTGCCTGGAGTCTGCCCGGGTGGGACAGTCATCAGCCCCAGCATTTT	CAWSLPGWDSHQPQHF
TRBV7-9	-	TRBJ1-1	-	TGTGCCAGCAGCTCCGACCGGATGGCCCTCCAAATTCGGTACACTGAAGCTTTCTTT	CASSSDRMALQIRYTEAFF
TRBV30	-	TRBJ1-1	-	TGTGCCTGGAGTCGGGGTGAAACTGAAGCTTTCTTT	CAWSRGETEAFF
TRBV15	TRBD2	TRBJ2-1	-	TGTGCCACCAGCAGGACCCTTAGCGGGAGTAGGGATGAGCAGTTCTTC	CATSRTLSGSRDEQFF
TRBV12-3/TRBV12-4	-	TRBJ2-6	-	TGTGCCAGCAGTTTCACTGGGGCCAACGTCCTGACTTTC	CASSFTGANVLTF
TRBV23-1	-	TRBJ2-4	-	TGCGCCAGCAGTCAATGGGGAGTACAGGGCTCAACCAAAAACATTCAGTACTTC	CASSQWGVQGSTKNIQYF
TRBV19	-	TRBJ1-2	large	TGTGCCACCGATACTAACTATGGCTACACCTTC	CATDTNYGYTF
TRBV5-1	-	TRBJ2-6	-	TGCGCCAGCAGCTTGGTCAGTGCAGCCTCTGGGGCCAACGTCCTGACTTTC	CASSLVSAASGANVLTF
TRBV12-3/TRBV12-4	-	TRBJ1-1	once	TGTGCCAGCAGCTTGTCTGGGTACGCTTTCTTT	CASSLSGYAFF
TRBV24-1	TRBD1	TRBJ1-5	-	TGTGCCACCAGTGATTCCACAGGGGTCCAGCCCCAGCATTTT	CATSDSTGVQPQHF
TRBV6-1	-	TRBJ1-2	-	TGTGCCAGCAGTGAAAACGGGGGCCTGTCGTATGGCTACACCTTC	CASSENGGLSYGYTF
TRBV4-1	-	TRBJ2-7	-	TGCGCCAGCAGCCAAGGACAGCTAACCTACGAGCAGTACTTC	CASSQGQLTYEQYF
TRBV28	-	TRBJ2-3	-	TGTGCCAGCAGCGCGGACTTCACAGATACGCAGTATTTT	CASSADFTDTQYF
TRBV11-3	-	TRBJ2-5	many	TGTGCCAGCAGCGGGGGACCCCTCGGGGAGACCCAGTACTTC	CASSGGPLGETQYF
TRBV7-9	-	TRBJ2-1	-	TGTGCCAGCAGCTTCTTCAGAAGCTCCTACAATGAGCAGTTCTTC	CASSFFRSSYNEQFF